This section outlines one T cell receptor (beta chain) sequence together with its context. V lost 3 bases, J lost 4 bases, and 4 bases stayed unmatched. Germline V gene lookup returns CDR1 SGHVS and CDR2 FQNEAQ. The CDR3 sequence is 14 residues long. This record comes from a study of technical replicates of blood from a few donors. Clones were read by immunoSEQ multiplex PCR, and TCRdb kept only the in-frame ones, dropping some. The sample has some 60,000 clones, approximately 94% seen once. The clonotype originates from a human donor in good health. Some clones in this sample may be carry-over from other donors' samples. The chain uses TRBV7-8 and TRBJ2-5; TRBD1 agrees at 8 bases. Specimen: PBMCs. CDR3 coding DNA: TGTGCCAGCAGCTTGGACAGGGCTGGAGAGACCCAGTACTTC. Amino acids: CASSLDRAGETQYF.